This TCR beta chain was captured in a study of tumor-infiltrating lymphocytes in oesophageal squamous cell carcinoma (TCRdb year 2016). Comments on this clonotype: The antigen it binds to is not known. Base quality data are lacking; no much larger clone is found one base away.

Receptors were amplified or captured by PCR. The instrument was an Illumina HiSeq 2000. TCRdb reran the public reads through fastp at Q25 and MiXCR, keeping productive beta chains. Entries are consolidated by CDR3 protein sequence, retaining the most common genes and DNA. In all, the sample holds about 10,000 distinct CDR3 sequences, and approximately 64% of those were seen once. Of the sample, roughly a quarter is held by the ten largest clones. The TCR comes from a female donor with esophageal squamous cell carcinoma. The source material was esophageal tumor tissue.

The CDR3 in this case is CASTDGLAGGPGVYEQYF. The DNA reads TGTGCCAGCACCGATGGACTAGCGGGAGGGCCAGGGGTCTACGAGCAGTACTTC. The chain uses TRBV6-1 and TRBJ2-7, with TRBD2 matching 15 junction bases. Sequences MNHNS (CDR1) and SASEGT (CDR2) are obtained from the germline V gene. The germline V end is reduced by 7 bases and the J end by 3 bases; junction bases left unmatched: 13. The CDR3 has 18 amino acids, counting the end cysteine and phenylalanine. The only DNA kept is the CDR3, 54 bases in frame from the first base.